The clone carrying this T cell receptor beta chain has more than one count but fewer than ten. Antigen: not known. Amplification used 60 Vbeta primers and 13 Jbeta primers. Some clones are missing from TCRdb's copy, which holds only in-frame ones; the method was immunoSEQ multiplex PCR. Altogether tens of thousands of clones are present, around 80% being singletons, with the ten largest covering roughly 2.5%. CDR1 and CDR2 (germline): MNHNY, SVGAGI (reference sequence). Between the trimmed V and J ends, which lost 9 bases and 3 bases, there was a span of 11 bases. This CDR3 has 13 amino acids. This sample is part of a study of cytomegalovirus exposure and HLA in healthy donors. Study observations and caveats: Some TCR beta chains (approximately 180 of them) were listed as cytomegalovirus-associated. The availability of immune exposure information extended only to CMV serostatus. The majority of CMV-associated TCR beta chains were reported as apparently HLA-restricted in a later analysis. Sequencing depth roughly uniform across donors was assumed in presence/absence analyses.

This clonotype originated in a man aged 30-40 years in good health and CMV-seronegative. The chain recombines TRBV6-6 with TRBJ1-4; D might be TRBD1 (6 bases). The specimen sequenced was PBMCs. The CDR3 loop reads CASNRVANEKLFF. CDR3 sequence (DNA): TGTGCCAGTAACAGGGTTGCTAATGAAAAACTGTTTTTT.